The next 10 T cell receptor beta chains were all read from a single sample in a study of T-cell reconstitution after alpha-beta-depleted transplantation in children. Unique molecular identifiers were used in preparing the TCRbeta library. TCRdb reprocessed the PCR reads with MiXCR, giving one entry per CDR3 protein. The repertoire holds more than 400,000 distinct CDR3 sequences, with around two fifths as singletons. The starting material was PBMCs, obtained before TCRalphabeta/CD19-depleted stem cell transplant. Receptors were obtained from a girl aged 2 to 9 with aplastic anemia, due to receive a stem cell transplant.

The rearrangement links TRBV18 to TRBJ2-1, with D unresolved. In germline, CDR1 is KGHSH, CDR2 LQKENI. Deletions cut 2 bases from V and 0 bases from J, with 11 bases between. CDR3 length equals 16 residues. The CDR3 loop reads CASSPRLVSSYNEQFF. The CDR3 region has the DNA TGTGCCAGCTCACCAAGATTGGTAAGCTCCTACAATGAGCAGTTCTTC.

J is TRBJ2-7 and V is TRBV13, with 9 nucleotides matching TRBD1. Germline V gives CDR1 PRHDT, CDR2 FYEKMQ (reference sequence). V gave up 5 bases and J gave up 4 bases; unmatched junction bases: 9. CDR3 size: 15 residues. CDR3 coding DNA: TGTGCCAGCAGCCTCGGACAGGGGATCCGGTACGAGCAGTACTTC. Translated, it gives CASSLGQGIRYEQYF. The complete variable domain, with remaining parts taken from reference TRBV13 and TRBJ2-7, reads AAGVIQSPRHLIKEKRETATLKCYPIPRHDTVYWYQQGPGQDPQFLISFYEKMQSDKGSIPDRFSAQQFSDYHSELNMSSLELGDSALYFCASSLGQGIRYEQYFGPGTRLTVT.

This clonotype was recorded many times. V gene TRBV29-1 combines with J gene TRBJ2-1; 15 nucleotides line up with TRBD2. The CDR3 spans 16 residues. Germline V gene sequence: CDR1 SQVTM, CDR2 ANQGSEA. Unmatched junction bases numbered 7, after V lost 1 base and J lost 9 bases. CDR3: CSVEGTSGRAVGEQFF. In nucleotides, the CDR3 is TGCAGCGTTGAAGGGACTAGCGGGAGGGCGGTCGGTGAGCAGTTCTTC.

This chain links TRBV6-6 with TRBJ1-1; D gene uncertain. V shed 2 bases and J shed 6 bases, with 7 bases lying between them. CDR1 and CDR2 (germline): MNHNY, SVGAGI (reference sequence). There are 12 residues in the CDR3. DNA for the CDR3: TGTGCCAGCAGTTACCAGGCAGCTGAAGCTTTCTTT. Its protein product is CASSYQAAEAFF.

The chain couples TRBV29-1 to TRBJ2-1; unclear D gene. The CDR3 runs 10 residues. Germline-derived CDR1 and CDR2 are SQVTM and ANQGSEA. The V end lost 8 bases, the J end lost 9 bases, and 11 bases lay between the germline ends. Written as DNA, the CDR3 is TGCAGCTTCCGTGTTGGTGAGCAGTTCTTC. Amino acid sequence: CSFRVGEQFF.

This chain uses TRBV5-1 with TRBJ1-5, with 8 positions matching TRBD1. Germline V gives CDR1 SGHRS, CDR2 YFSETQ. V was clipped by 4 bases and J by 6 bases; unmatched bases: 6. The CDR3 covers 14 residues. CDR3 bases: TGCGCCAGCAGCCCCACAGGGGGGTTTCAGCCCCAGCATTTT. Residues: CASSPTGGFQPQHF.

This clonotype was counted ten times or more. The J gene is TRBJ2-7, the V gene TRBV7-8, with D possibly being TRBD2 (6 bases). The V gene lost 0 bases and the J gene lost 3 bases, with 18 bases spanning the gap. The length of the CDR3 is 17 residues. Germline CDR1 reads SGHVS; CDR2 reads FQNEAQ. The CDR3 here is CASSLAASAYVIYEQYF. The CDR3 DNA reads TGTGCCAGCAGCTTAGCAGCTAGCGCCTATGTAATCTACGAGCAGTACTTC. Variable domain in full (rest from reference TRBV7-8 and TRBJ2-7): GAGVSQSPRYKVAKRGQDVALRCDPISGHVSLFWYQQALGQGPEFLTYFQNEAQLDKSGLPSDRFFAERPEGSVSTLKIQRTQQEDSAVYLCASSLAASAYVIYEQYFGPGTRLTVT.

This clonotype appeared a few times. The J gene is TRBJ2-3, the V gene TRBV12-3 or TRBV12-4; 9 nucleotides align to TRBD1. V gave up 4 bases and J gave up 6 bases; unmatched junction bases: 5. CDR3 length: 14 amino acids. The CDR3 loop is CASSSTGTGDTQYF. CDR3 bases: TGTGCCAGCAGTTCCACAGGGACAGGGGATACGCAGTATTTT.

A few counts support this clonotype. The J gene is TRBJ2-3, the V gene TRBV7-2; 7 positions agree with TRBD2. Germline-derived CDR1 and CDR2 are SGHTA and FQGNSA. CDR3 length: 15 amino acids. Germline trimming cut 3 bases from V and 2 bases from J; bases unmatched to any gene: 5. CDR3 DNA: TGTGCCAGCAGCTTTGGGACTACCTACACAGATACGCAGTATTTT. This sequence encodes CASSFGTTYTDTQYF.

The table lists this clonotype with many counts. The V gene is TRBV12-3 or TRBV12-4, the J gene TRBJ2-2; the D gene is possibly TRBD1 (6 bases). The CDR3 length is 15 residues. V lost 5 bases and J 4 bases, leaving 14 bases between the germline ends. The CDR3 spells CASSPRGSRTGELFF. As DNA, the CDR3 is TGTGCCAGCAGTCCTAGGGGGTCGCGCACCGGGGAGCTGTTTTTT.